The next 26 T cell receptor beta chains were all read from a single sample in a study of T cell repertoires in aging, cancer and after chemotherapy. Multiplex touch-down PCR with TRB-A/B primers amplified rearranged V-D-J TRB sequences. TCRdb recomputed calls from the multiplex PCR reads with MiXCR, one row per CDR3 protein. The repertoire consists of about 550 distinct CDR3 sequences, with around 32% occurring once and the leading ten covering 25% to 30%. Peripheral blood genomic DNA, not sorted cells or RNA, was the template. The sequenced material came from blood. The receptors were gathered from a human donor with a solid tumor.

This clonotype is categorized as large. This chain connects TRBV30 to TRBJ2-2; tentatively, D is TRBD2 (7 bases). Germline CDR1 reads GTSNPN; CDR2 reads SVGIG (reference sequence). V lost 7 bases, J lost 1 base, and 16 bases lay in between. The CDR3 is 15 residues long. This chain's CDR3 is CASGGRSRNTGELFF. The CDR3 DNA sequence: TGTGCCTCCGGGGGGCGCTCCCGGAACACCGGGGAGCTGTTTTTT.

V gene TRBV7-2 combines with J gene TRBJ2-5, with D possibly being TRBD2 (5 bases). Trimming shortened V by 2 bases and J by 4 bases, and 8 bases separated the two germline ends. The CDR3 spans 13 residues. Germline CDR1 is SGHTA and CDR2 is FQGNSA. The CDR3 DNA is TGTGCCAGCAGCTTAAGCGGAGGAGAGACCCAGTACTTC. This sequence encodes CASSLSGGETQYF.

Judged by abundance, this clonotype is large. The chain employs TRBV12-3 or TRBV12-4 and TRBJ2-2; TRBD1 agrees at 7 bases. Trimming removed 5 bases from V and 3 bases from J; junction bases left unmatched: 6. CDR3 length: 15 amino acids. The CDR3 sequence is CASSPQGKHTGELFF. The CDR3 DNA is TGTGCCAGCAGTCCACAGGGGAAGCACACCGGGGAGCTGTTTTTT.

The V and J genes are TRBV5-1 and TRBJ2-3; D is ambiguous. Trimming took 0 bases from V and 2 from J, leaving 7 bases between them. The germline V gene has CDR1 SGHRS and CDR2 YFSETQ. The CDR3 loop spans 14 amino acids. The CDR3 DNA reads TGCGCCAGCAGCTTGGAAGAGTCCACAGATACGCAGTATTTT. Its protein is CASSLEESTDTQYF.

A remark on this clonotype: Given a much more abundant clone one base away, this may be a read error. V usage is TRBV19 and J usage is TRBJ1-2; D call uncertain. The V gene's germline CDR1 is LNHDA and CDR2 SQIVND (reference sequence). Trimming took 2 bases from V and 0 from J, leaving 10 bases between them. The CDR3 covers 15 residues. The CDR3 nucleotides are TGTGCCAGTAGTATAAGACTCAGGACTAACTATGGCTACACCTTC. This encodes CASSIRLRTNYGYTF.

By sample fraction, this clonotype is large. V and J are TRBV10-3 and TRBJ2-1, with TRBD2 matching over 12 bases. The CDR3 has 17 residues. Trimming removed 6 bases from V and 3 bases from J; junction bases left unmatched: 9. Germline-derived CDR1 and CDR2 are ENHRY and SYGVKD. Here the CDR3 reads CAIREPGLAGSYNEQFF. For the CDR3, the DNA is TGTGCCATCAGAGAGCCGGGACTAGCGGGCAGCTACAATGAGCAGTTCTTC.

This chain uses TRBV6-2 or TRBV6-3 with TRBJ2-5; 8 nucleotides agree with TRBD2. Germline CDR1 is MNHEY and CDR2 is SVGEGT. V lost 4 bases and J lost 4; bases outside the gene matches: 8. This CDR3 has 15 amino acids. In nucleotides, the CDR3 is TGTGCCAGCAGTTCCCAAGGCGGGGGGCGAGAGACCCAGTACTTC. Translating gives CASSSQGGGRETQYF.

This clonotype is hyperexpanded (1% or more). The J gene is TRBJ1-1, the V gene TRBV19; TRBD1 is a possible D gene (5 bases). V gave up 6 bases and J gave up 3 bases, with 14 bases separating them. Germline loops: CDR1 LNHDA, CDR2 SQIVND (reference sequence). The CDR3 extends over 14 amino acids. DNA for the CDR3: TGTGCCAGTAGAGTAACTCAGACAGACACTGAAGCTTTCTTT. This gives the protein CASRVTQTDTEAFF.

The rearrangement joins TRBV4-3 to TRBJ1-6; D unresolved. In germline, CDR1 is LGHNA, CDR2 YSLEER. V was trimmed by 8 bases and J by 6 bases, leaving 8 bases between them. This CDR3 comprises 12 residues. CDR3 sequence reads: CASGPSNSPLHF. The CDR3 region has the DNA TGCGCCAGCGGACCGTCTAATTCACCCCTCCACTTT.

The V and J genes are TRBV6-1 and TRBJ2-4, with 10 bases fitting TRBD1. CDR1 is MNHNS and CDR2 is SASEGT in the germline V gene. The CDR3 totals 17 residues. The trim removed 0 bases at V and 7 bases at J, leaving 9 bases unmatched. CDR3 bases: TGTGCCAGCAGTGAAGCCCTAGGACAGGGGGGGAGGAACATTCAGTACTTC. This sequence encodes CASSEALGQGGRNIQYF.

This chain joins TRBV29-1 and TRBJ2-7; TRBD2 agrees at 16 bases. The V gene's germline CDR1 is SQVTM and CDR2 ANQGSEA. V shed 7 bases and J 1 base; nucleotides not matched to a gene: 4. This CDR3 region has 15 residues. CDR3 amino acids: CSAGTSGRASYEQYF. CDR3 nucleotide sequence: TGCAGCGCCGGGACTAGCGGGAGGGCTTCCTACGAGCAGTACTTC.

By share, this clonotype ranks as large. The chain couples TRBV7-6 to TRBJ1-2; 7 positions agree with TRBD1. There are 17 residues in the CDR3. The germline gives CDR1 SGHVS, CDR2 FNYEAQ. Germline trimming cut 5 bases from V and 0 bases from J; bases unmatched to any gene: 12. The CDR3 loop is CASSKQTGRASNYGYTF. The CDR3 DNA is TGTGCCAGCAGCAAGCAGACAGGGCGCGCTTCTAACTATGGCTACACCTTC.

This rearrangement joins TRBV5-6 to TRBJ1-2; D is possibly TRBD1 (5 bases). CDR1 and CDR2 (germline): SGHDT, YYEEEE. V lost 7 bases to trimming and J lost 0 bases, with 10 bases between them. This CDR3 comprises 13 residues. The DNA for the CDR3 is TGTGCCAGCCAGGGAGGCGCTAACTATGGCTACACCTTC. Amino acid sequence: CASQGGANYGYTF.

In the case of this clonotype: A much larger clone sits a single nucleotide away, making a read error possible. The genes are TRBV5-6 and TRBJ1-1; tentatively, D is TRBD1 (6 bases). Germline-derived CDR1 and CDR2 are SGHDT and YYEEEE. Deletions cut 2 bases from V and 4 bases from J, with 15 bases between. The length of the CDR3 is 15 residues. CDR3 DNA: TGTGCCAGCAGCTTTTCGGGGGGCGCGGGCACTGAAGCTTTCTTT. Residues: CASSFSGGAGTEAFF.

By sample share, this clonotype is large. The chain couples TRBV6-5 to TRBJ2-7, with a weak D call TRBD2 (6 bases). V lost 2 bases and J 2 bases, leaving 16 bases between the germline ends. The CDR3 consists of 16 residues. CDR1 and CDR2 (germline): MNHEY, SVGAGI. The chain's CDR3 is CASSYASGRLTYEQYF. The CDR3 nucleotides are TGTGCCAGCAGTTACGCGAGCGGGCGATTAACCTACGAGCAGTACTTC.

The V call is TRBV10-1, the J call TRBJ2-7; D gene ambiguous. The CDR3 is 14 residues long. The V end lost 5 bases, the J end lost 4 bases, and 15 bases lay between the germline ends. The V gene's germline CDR1 is WNHNN and CDR2 SYGVQD (reference sequence). The CDR3 coding sequence is TGCGCCAGCAGTCCCGTGAGCTGGAGTTACGAGCAGTACTTC. The encoded protein is CASSPVSWSYEQYF.

By its share, this clonotype is large (0.1 to 1%). The V gene is TRBV29-1, the J gene TRBJ2-5, with 14 bases lining up with TRBD2. The CDR3 is 18 amino acids. CDR1 is SQVTM and CDR2 is ANQGSEA in the germline V gene. V shed 0 bases, J shed 2 bases, and the junction held 8 bases outside the gene matches. CDR3 bases: TGCAGCGTTGAAGATGGAAGGGGACTAGCGGGGGTTCAAGAGACCCAGTACTTC. Protein sequence: CSVEDGRGLAGVQETQYF.

This clonotype was recorded a few times. The V call is TRBV5-1, the J call TRBJ1-6; maybe TRBD1 (5 bases). The CDR3 consists of 17 residues. Germline V gives CDR1 SGHRS, CDR2 YFSETQ. The V and J ends lost 7 bases and 9 bases respectively, with 26 bases between them. The chain's CDR3 is CASPPWGVFKTGSPLHF. DNA for the CDR3: TGCGCCAGCCCACCGTGGGGCGTTTTCAAGACGGGTTCACCCCTCCACTTT. Variable domain in full (rest from reference TRBV5-1 and TRBJ1-6): KAGVTQTPRYLIKTRGQQVTLSCSPISGHRSVSWYQQTPGQGLQFLFEYFSETQRNKGNFPGRFSGRQFSNSRSEMNVSTLELGDSALYLCASPPWGVFKTGSPLHFGNGTRLTVT.

This chain connects TRBV27 to TRBJ2-7, with D possibly TRBD1 on 6 matching bases. This CDR3 spans 13 amino acids. Germline values: CDR1 MNHEY, CDR2 SMNVEV (reference sequence). Trimming took 2 bases from V and 6 from J, leaving 11 bases between them. The CDR3 DNA reads TGTGCCAGCAGTTTACAGGGGTTCGCCGAGCAGTACTTC. It translates to CASSLQGFAEQYF.

This clonotype has a handful of counts. The rearrangement uses TRBV4-3 and TRBJ1-4; possible D gene TRBD1, 6 bases. V gave up 0 bases and J gave up 8 bases, with 16 bases separating them. CDR1 and CDR2 (germline): LGHNA, YSLEER. The CDR3 consists of 16 residues. The CDR3 bases are TGCGCCAGCAGCCAAGAGGAGGGGGGAGGCTCAGAAAAACTGTTTTTT. Protein sequence: CASSQEEGGGSEKLFF.

V usage is TRBV27 and J usage is TRBJ1-1, with a possible D match to TRBD1 (6 bases). Germline loops: CDR1 MNHEY, CDR2 SMNVEV (reference sequence). The CDR3 runs 16 residues. V dropped 4 bases and J dropped 0 bases, with 15 bases sitting between them. CDR3 residues: CASSSTRDKMNTEAFF. The DNA of the CDR3 is TGTGCCAGCAGTTCCACTCGGGACAAAATGAACACTGAAGCTTTCTTT.

V usage is TRBV7-2 and J usage is TRBJ2-7; unclear D gene. With 6 bases removed from V and 0 bases from J, the gap between germline ends came to 12 bases. CDR3 length equals 14 residues. Germline V lookup: CDR1 SGHTA, CDR2 FQGNSA. CDR3 DNA sequence: TGTGCCAGCAGATTCGACCTGAGCTCCTACGAGCAGTACTTC. This codes for CASRFDLSSYEQYF.

This clonotype was seen only once. V gene TRBV29-1 combines with J gene TRBJ2-7; maybe TRBD1 (5 bases). Trimming pared 3 bases from V and 5 bases from J, leaving 14 bases between. There are 13 residues in the CDR3. CDR1 is SQVTM and CDR2 is ANQGSEA in the germline V gene. CDR3: CSVDLGAGNEQYF. The CDR3 nucleotides are TGCAGCGTTGACTTAGGGGCTGGAAACGAGCAGTACTTC.

V is TRBV13 and J is TRBJ1-2; D call uncertain. From germline, CDR1 is PRHDT and CDR2 FYEKMQ (reference sequence). CDR3 length equals 16 residues. V was trimmed by 4 bases and J by 3 bases, leaving 18 bases between them. CDR3 in DNA: TGTGCCAGCAGCTCCCGTTTCCCTCCGGAGGACTATGGCTACACCTTC. This sequence encodes CASSSRFPPEDYGYTF.

The chain is built from TRBV20-1 and TRBJ2-7, with TRBD2 matching 7 bases. The CDR3 spans 14 residues. Germline V lookup: CDR1 DFQATT, CDR2 SNEGSKA (reference sequence). Trimming at V came to 1 base and at J to 1 base, leaving 4 bases not matched to a gene. CDR3: CSARVPSGSYEQYF. CDR3 nucleotide sequence: TGCAGTGCTAGAGTGCCTAGCGGATCCTACGAGCAGTACTTC.

This clonotype is categorized as hyperexpanded. The chain joins TRBV29-1 to TRBJ2-2; a weak D match, TRBD1 (7 bases). The germline V gene encodes CDR1 SQVTM and CDR2 ANQGSEA. Between the trimmed V and J ends, which lost 3 bases and 3 bases, there was a span of 8 bases. CDR3 length: 13 amino acids. The CDR3 DNA reads TGCAGCGTTGACAGGGGGGACACCGGGGAGCTGTTTTTT. It specifies CSVDRGDTGELFF.